These 26 T cell receptor beta chains share one sample of origin, sequenced in a study of shared clonotypes between healthy human individuals. The data were produced by immunoSEQ multiplex PCR, yet TCRdb's version contains in-frame clones alone and is incomplete. The data contain a few million clones, 80% to 95% of them singletons. The sequenced sample was naive CD4+ T cells from PBMCs. As to subset: CD45RA+ positively selected. The source is a man aged 18 to 30 in good health. Some clones in this sample may be carry-over from other donors' samples.

The gene calls are TRBV6-6 and TRBJ2-7, with 10 bases that match TRBD1. Germline V gene sequence: CDR1 MNHNY, CDR2 SVGAGI (reference sequence). The CDR3 covers 14 residues. The J segment lost 3 bases and the V segment lost 6 bases, leaving 5 bases of the junction unmatched. The CDR3 coding sequence is TGTGCCAGCAGGACGGGACAGGGGAACTACGAGCAGTACTTC. Amino acids: CASRTGQGNYEQYF.

Remarks on this clone: Other DNA sequences in the sample encode the same CDR3. The V gene is TRBV4-1, the J gene TRBJ1-4; no clear D gene. This CDR3 is 15 amino acids long. The ends were cut back, 0 bases at V and 5 bases at J, with 10 bases in the middle. Germline V gene sequence: CDR1 MGHRA, CDR2 YSYEKL. The CDR3 coding sequence is TGCGCCAGCAGCCAAGACGGAACCGGGAATGAAAAACTGTTTTTT. It yields the protein CASSQDGTGNEKLFF.

The chain links TRBV4-1 to TRBJ2-2, with 10 bases lining up with TRBD1. Germline trimming cut 4 bases from V and 6 bases from J; bases unmatched to any gene: 8. Germline V gene data show CDR1 as MGHRA and CDR2 as YSYEKL. This CDR3 is built from 16 residues. As DNA, the CDR3 is TGCGCCAGCAGCCGGAAGATGGGACAGGGGCCCGGGGAGCTGTTTTTT. The encoded protein is CASSRKMGQGPGELFF.

The chain uses TRBV18 and TRBJ2-7, with TRBD2 identical over 10 bases. CDR3 length equals 16 residues. Per the germline V gene, CDR1 is KGHSH and CDR2 is LQKENI. After removal of 2 bases from V and 5 bases from J, the junction contained 9 bases not matched to a gene. CDR3 DNA: TGTGCCAGCTCACCATACCTAGCGGGAGATATTGACGAGCAGTACTTC. Encoded protein: CASSPYLAGDIDEQYF.

The CDR3, as DNA: TGCGCCAGCGGGGGGACAGTCCGCACTGAAGCTTTCTTT. Encoded protein: CASGGTVRTEAFF. The rearrangement links TRBV10-2 to TRBJ1-1, with TRBD1 matching over 7 bases. The CDR3 consists of 13 residues. Germline-derived CDR1 and CDR2 are WSHSY and SAAADI. V gave up 8 bases and J gave up 4 bases; unmatched junction bases: 7.

The chain couples TRBV4-1 to TRBJ2-3, with 11 nucleotides matching TRBD2. This CDR3 region has 20 residues. J lost 0 bases, V lost 1 base, and 12 bases had no gene match. Per germline, CDR1 MGHRA and CDR2 YSYEKL. DNA of the CDR3: TGCGCCAGCAGCCAAGCACTGACTAGCGGGACCGCCCCTAGCACAGATACGCAGTATTTT. This sequence encodes CASSQALTSGTAPSTDTQYF.

The chain uses TRBV7-8 and TRBJ1-4, with 11 nucleotides matching TRBD1. The V segment lost 3 bases and the J segment 8 bases; nucleotides outside the gene matches: 8. Germline V CDR1 and CDR2: SGHVS, FQNEAQ. The CDR3 covers 16 residues. In DNA, the CDR3 is TGTGCCAGCAGCTTGAGGGACAGGGGGGCGGGGGAAAAACTGTTTTTT. It is translated as CASSLRDRGAGEKLFF.

CDR3: CATSRGRTDSYEQYF. CDR3 bases: TGTGCCACCAGCAGAGGTAGGACAGACTCCTACGAGCAGTACTTC. The chain links TRBV15 to TRBJ2-7; D might be TRBD1 (6 bases). The germline V and J ends were trimmed by 1 base and 0 bases, with 10 bases remaining between them. CDR1 LNHNV and CDR2 YYDKDF come from the germline V gene (reference sequence). This CDR3 comprises 15 residues.

The rearrangement uses TRBV5-1 and TRBJ1-1; no definite D call. Per the germline V gene, CDR1 is SGHRS and CDR2 is YFSETQ. CDR3 length: 16 amino acids. The V gene lost 4 bases and the J gene lost 2 bases, with 18 bases spanning the gap. The CDR3 protein is CASSGRPQVANTEAFF. The CDR3 DNA sequence: TGCGCCAGCAGCGGAAGACCTCAGGTCGCCAACACTGAAGCTTTCTTT. The full variable domain, completed using reference TRBV5-1 and TRBJ1-1, is KAGVTQTPRYLIKTRGQQVTLSCSPISGHRSVSWYQQTPGQGLQFLFEYFSETQRNKGNFPGRFSGRQFSNSRSEMNVSTLELGDSALYLCASSGRPQVANTEAFFGQGTRLTVV.

This sequence joins TRBV28 and TRBJ1-4; no clear D gene. CDR3 length: 14 residues. The germline V gene has CDR1 MDHEN and CDR2 SYDVKM. V gave up 4 bases and J gave up 0 bases, with 6 bases separating them. The CDR3 reads CASSSGPTNEKLFF. The CDR3 DNA sequence: TGTGCCAGCAGTTCCGGACCAACTAATGAAAAACTGTTTTTT.

The sample holds one count of this clone. The CDR3 DNA follows: TGTGCCAGCAGCTTAGATACGGGCCCACCAATATATGGCTACACCTTC. It encodes CASSLDTGPPIYGYTF. This chain uses TRBV7-9 with TRBJ1-2; no definite D call. V shed 1 base and J shed 5 bases, with 17 bases lying between them. CDR1 is SEHNR, CDR2 FQNEAQ, per germline (reference sequence). CDR3 length: 16 amino acids.

The chain joins TRBV6-6 to TRBJ2-7; D may be TRBD2 (6 bases). Trimming cost V 5 bases and J 7 bases, with 18 bases left between them. CDR3 length: 14 residues. CDR1 is MNHNY and CDR2 is SVGAGI in the germline V gene (reference sequence). CDR3 amino acids: CASSAGTSSWEQYF. The DNA for the CDR3 is TGTGCCAGCAGTGCCGGGACTTCGAGTTGGGAGCAGTACTTC.

V usage is TRBV19 and J usage is TRBJ2-7, with D perhaps TRBD2 (6 bases). Germline CDR1 and CDR2: LNHDA and SQIVND (reference sequence). V was clipped by 7 bases and J by 0 bases, with 13 bases between them. CDR3 length: 14 amino acids. This CDR3 reads CASKPIAASYEQYF. The CDR3 DNA reads TGTGCCAGTAAGCCGATAGCGGCCTCCTACGAGCAGTACTTC.

This sequence joins TRBV13 and TRBJ1-3; D is possibly TRBD1 (5 bases). Germline CDR1 and CDR2: PRHDT and FYEKMQ (reference sequence). The V gene lost 0 bases and the J gene lost 4 bases, with 13 bases spanning the gap. CDR3 length: 16 residues. CDR3 loop: CASSLGVRGSGNTIYF. The DNA of the CDR3 is TGTGCCAGCAGCTTAGGCGTACGGGGCTCCGGAAACACCATATATTTT.

The rearrangement joins TRBV5-1 to TRBJ2-6; possibly TRBD2 for D (6 bases). V lost 0 bases, J lost 0 bases, and 13 bases lay in between. This CDR3 has 18 residues. Germline V gene data show CDR1 as SGHRS and CDR2 as YFSETQ. CDR3 region: CASSLAAGKDSGANVLTF. The CDR3 bases are TGCGCCAGCAGCTTGGCGGCGGGAAAAGACTCTGGGGCCAACGTCCTGACTTTC.

The rearrangement links TRBV6-1 to TRBJ1-5; D is undetermined. The germline CDR1 and CDR2 sequences are MNHNS and SASEGT. The ends were cut back, 10 bases at V and 5 bases at J, with 21 bases in the middle. CDR3 length: 15 amino acids. CDR3 amino acids: CATKAGSAVHQPQHF. The CDR3, as DNA: TGTGCCACCAAGGCGGGGAGTGCAGTCCATCAGCCCCAGCATTTT.

V and J are TRBV5-6 and TRBJ1-3; D gene ambiguous. This CDR3 has 15 amino acids. Trimming took off 7 bases at V and 3 bases at J, with 17 bases between the two ends. CDR1 is SGHDT, CDR2 YYEEEE, per germline. The CDR3 sequence: CASEVTTEIGNTIYF. The CDR3 DNA follows: TGTGCCAGCGAAGTTACTACAGAAATTGGAAACACCATATATTTT. The entire variable domain, with the rest obtained from reference TRBV5-6 and TRBJ1-3, is as follows: DAGVTQSPTHLIKTRGQQVTLRCSPKSGHDTVSWYQQALGQGPQFIFQYYEEEERQRGNFPDRFSGHQFPNYSSELNVNALLLGDSALYLCASEVTTEIGNTIYFGEGSWLTVV.

This chain connects TRBV6-5 to TRBJ2-7, with D perhaps being TRBD1 or TRBD2 (6 bases each). V was pared by 6 bases and J by 5 bases, with 14 bases between. Germline CDR1 reads MNHEY; CDR2 reads SVGAGI. The length of the CDR3 is 13 residues. The DNA of the CDR3 is TGTGCCAGCAGCCGCGGGGCAGGGGACGAGCAGTACTTC. Its protein product is CASSRGAGDEQYF.

This chain joins TRBV18 and TRBJ2-1, with TRBD2 identical over 8 bases. Germline CDR1 is KGHSH and CDR2 is LQKENI. CDR3 length equals 14 residues. With 2 bases clipped from V and 9 bases from J, the junction kept 6 bases outside the gene matches. CDR3 amino acids: CASSPAGGRPEQFF. In DNA form, the CDR3 reads TGTGCCAGCTCACCAGCGGGAGGCAGACCTGAGCAGTTCTTC.

The V and J genes are TRBV6-1 and TRBJ2-7; tentative D call: TRBD1 (5 bases). Germline V gene sequence: CDR1 MNHNS, CDR2 SASEGT. V was trimmed by 5 bases and J by 0 bases, leaving 11 bases between them. The CDR3 spans 14 residues. CDR3 nucleotide sequence: TGTGCCAGCAGTTCGACAGAGCGCTCCTACGAGCAGTACTTC. This gives the protein CASSSTERSYEQYF.

The chain links TRBV6-1 to TRBJ1-2; TRBD1 matches at 10 bases. Germline V gene sequence: CDR1 MNHNS, CDR2 SASEGT. This CDR3 region has 14 residues. V was pared by 5 bases and J by 5 bases, with 5 bases of the junction left unmatched. CDR3 amino acids: CASSPGQGVYGYTF. CDR3 nucleotides: TGTGCCAGCAGTCCCGGACAGGGGGTTTATGGCTACACCTTC.

The chain carries TRBV9 and TRBJ2-1; D possibly corresponds to TRBD1 (6 bases). This CDR3 has 15 residues. Looked up from germline, CDR1 is SGDLS and CDR2 is YYNGEE. Between the trimmed V and J ends, which lost 3 bases and 3 bases, there was a span of 13 bases. The CDR3 loop reads CASSAGTPGYNEQFF. The DNA for the CDR3 is TGTGCCAGCAGCGCCGGGACACCGGGCTACAATGAGCAGTTCTTC.

This chain links TRBV11-2 with TRBJ2-7; TRBD2 matches 7 bases. The CDR3 covers 16 residues. Trimming cost V 6 bases and J 2 bases; bases outside gene matches: 13. Germline V CDR1 and CDR2: SGHAT, FQNNGV. The CDR3 DNA reads TGTGCCAGCAGTCCCGGCCCCAGTGGGAGGGCCTACGAGCAGTACTTC. It is translated as CASSPGPSGRAYEQYF.

CDR3 DNA sequence: TGTGCCAGCAGCTCCCGGACGGATTCCTACGAGCAGTACTTC. It codes for CASSSRTDSYEQYF. The gene calls are TRBV7-2 and TRBJ2-7, with unresolved D. V lost 4 bases and J 1 base, leaving 11 bases between the germline ends. The CDR3 is 14 amino acids. Germline CDR1 SGHTA, CDR2 FQGNSA.

The V call is TRBV7-9, the J call TRBJ2-7, with 11 nucleotides matching TRBD2. This CDR3 comprises 16 residues. Germline lookup yields CDR1 SEHNR and CDR2 FQNEAQ (reference sequence). V lost 3 bases to trimming and J lost 3 bases; unmatched junction nucleotides: 7. The CDR3 bases are TGTGCCAGCAGCTTGCTAGGTGGGACTAGCGGCTACGAGCAGTACTTC. Its protein product is CASSLLGGTSGYEQYF.

This clone was observed a single time. The rearrangement uses TRBV10-1 and TRBJ2-3; 10 bases agree with TRBD2. V shed 2 bases and J 9 bases; nucleotides not matched to a gene: 11. The CDR3 loop spans 16 amino acids. Germline V CDR1 and CDR2: WNHNN, SYGVQD (reference sequence). In nucleotides, the CDR3 is TGCGCCAGCAGTGAGAGTCTAGCGGGAGCCGCAGGAACGCAGTATTTT. This sequence encodes CASSESLAGAAGTQYF.